This T cell receptor beta chain was sequenced during a study of CD8 T cells in Susac syndrome. General study results and limits: By the study's own acknowledgment, its TCR sequencing and HLA analysis included relatively few individuals.

As regards this clonotype: Its antigen is as yet unknown.

RNA was extracted with the RNeasy kit, and a quantity of about 0.45 to 1 ug was reverse transcribed using random hexamers. TCR beta CDR3 was amplified by immunoSEQ multiplex PCR. This amplification extended across 54 Vbeta and 13 Jbeta segments. In TCRdb, the immunoSEQ multiplex PCR reads were re-called with MiXCR into one record per CDR3 protein. The sample has about 200,000 distinct CDR3 sequences; just under 95% are singletons. This receptor was obtained from a human donor with multiple sclerosis. Sample: CD4+ T cells from PBMCs.

The CDR3 nucleotides read TGTGCCAGCTCACTCGGACAGGGTGGGTCACCCCTCCACTTT. The encoded protein is CASSLGQGGSPLHF. V and J are TRBV12-3 or TRBV12-4 and TRBJ1-6, with TRBD1 matching over 8 bases. The CDR3 totals 14 residues. J lost 10 bases, V lost 8 bases, and 10 bases had no gene match.